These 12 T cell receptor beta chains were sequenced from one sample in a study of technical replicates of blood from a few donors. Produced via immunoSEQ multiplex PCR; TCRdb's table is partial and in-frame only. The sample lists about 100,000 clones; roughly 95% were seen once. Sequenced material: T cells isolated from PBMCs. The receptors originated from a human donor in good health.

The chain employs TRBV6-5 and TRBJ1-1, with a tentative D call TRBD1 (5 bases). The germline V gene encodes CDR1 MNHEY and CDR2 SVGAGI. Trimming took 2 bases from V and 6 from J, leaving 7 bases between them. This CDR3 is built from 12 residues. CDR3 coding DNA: TGTGCCAGCAGTTACGGAGGGGCTGAAGCTTTCTTT. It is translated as CASSYGGAEAFF.

The CDR3 region is CASRADLENAGELFF. CDR3 nucleotide sequence: TGTGCCAGCAGAGCGGACCTCGAAAATGCCGGGGAGCTGTTTTTT. This sequence joins TRBV19 and TRBJ2-2, with D perhaps TRBD2 (5 bases). Germline V gene sequence: CDR1 LNHDA, CDR2 SQIVND (reference sequence). This CDR3 has 15 residues. Trimming took 9 bases from V and 6 from J, leaving 20 bases between them.

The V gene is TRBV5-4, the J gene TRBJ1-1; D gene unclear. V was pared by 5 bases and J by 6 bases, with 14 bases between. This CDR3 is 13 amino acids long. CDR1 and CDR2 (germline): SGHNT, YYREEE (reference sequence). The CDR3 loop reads CASSPSPGAEAFF. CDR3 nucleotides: TGTGCCAGCAGTCCCTCCCCCGGGGCTGAAGCTTTCTTT. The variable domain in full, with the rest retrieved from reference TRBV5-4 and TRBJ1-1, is ETGVTQSPTHLIKTRGQQVTLRCSSQSGHNTVSWYQQALGQGPQFIFQYYREEENGRGNFPPRFSGLQFPNYSSELNVNALELDDSALYLCASSPSPGAEAFFGQGTRLTVV.

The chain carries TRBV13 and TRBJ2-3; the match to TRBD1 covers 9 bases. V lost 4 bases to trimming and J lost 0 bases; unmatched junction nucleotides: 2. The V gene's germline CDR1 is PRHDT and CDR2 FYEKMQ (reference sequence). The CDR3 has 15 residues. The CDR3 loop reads CASSSGQGSTDTQYF. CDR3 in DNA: TGTGCCAGCAGCTCCGGACAGGGGAGCACAGATACGCAGTATTTT.

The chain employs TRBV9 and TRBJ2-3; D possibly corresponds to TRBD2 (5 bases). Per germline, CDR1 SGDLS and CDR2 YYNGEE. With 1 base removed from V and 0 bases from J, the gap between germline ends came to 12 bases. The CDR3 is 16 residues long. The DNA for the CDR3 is TGTGCCAGCAGCGTACCCTTGGAGGTGAGCACAGATACGCAGTATTTT. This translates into CASSVPLEVSTDTQYF.

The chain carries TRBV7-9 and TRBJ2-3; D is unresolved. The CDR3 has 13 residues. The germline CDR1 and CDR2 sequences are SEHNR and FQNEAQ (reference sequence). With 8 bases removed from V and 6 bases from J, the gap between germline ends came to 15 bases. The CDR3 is CASPEAEPDTQYF. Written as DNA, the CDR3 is TGTGCCAGCCCAGAGGCGGAACCCGATACGCAGTATTTT.

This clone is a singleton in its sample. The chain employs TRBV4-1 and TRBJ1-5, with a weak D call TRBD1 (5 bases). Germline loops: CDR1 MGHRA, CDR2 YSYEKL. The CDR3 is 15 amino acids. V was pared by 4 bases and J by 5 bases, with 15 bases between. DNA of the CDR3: TGCGCCAGCAGCCTAGGAGGGCAGGGCGATCAGCCCCAGCATTTT. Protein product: CASSLGGQGDQPQHF.

CDR3 DNA: TGTGCCAGCAGCTTGGGACTAGCGGGGTACCAAGAGACCCAGTACTTC. This sequence encodes CASSLGLAGYQETQYF. This chain connects TRBV5-6 to TRBJ2-5, with 11 bases lining up with TRBD2. The germline CDR1 and CDR2 sequences are SGHDT and YYEEEE. The CDR3 loop spans 16 amino acids. V lost 0 bases and J lost 0; bases outside the gene matches: 1.

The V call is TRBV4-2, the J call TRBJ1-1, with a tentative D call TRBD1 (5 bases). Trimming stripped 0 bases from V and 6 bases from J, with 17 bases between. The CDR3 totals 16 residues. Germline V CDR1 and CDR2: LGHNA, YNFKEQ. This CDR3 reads CASSQEIRQNLAEAFF. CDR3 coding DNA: TGTGCCAGCAGCCAAGAAATTCGACAGAACTTGGCTGAAGCTTTCTTT.

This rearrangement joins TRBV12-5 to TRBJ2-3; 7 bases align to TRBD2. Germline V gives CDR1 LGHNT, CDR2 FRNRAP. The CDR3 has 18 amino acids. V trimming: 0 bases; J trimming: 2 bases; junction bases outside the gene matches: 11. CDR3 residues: CASGLVRKASGATDTQYF. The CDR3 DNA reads TGTGCTAGTGGTTTGGTACGAAAAGCCAGCGGGGCCACAGATACGCAGTATTTT.

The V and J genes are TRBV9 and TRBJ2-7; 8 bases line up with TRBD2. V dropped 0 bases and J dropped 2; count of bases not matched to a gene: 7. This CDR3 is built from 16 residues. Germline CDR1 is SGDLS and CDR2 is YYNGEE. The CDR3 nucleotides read TGTGCCAGCAGCGTAGGGGCGGCGGGAGGTACCTACGAGCAGTACTTC. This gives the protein CASSVGAAGGTYEQYF.

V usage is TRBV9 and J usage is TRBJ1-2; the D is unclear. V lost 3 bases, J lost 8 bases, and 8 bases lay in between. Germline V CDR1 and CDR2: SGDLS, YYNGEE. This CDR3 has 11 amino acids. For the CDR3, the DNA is TGTGCCAGCAGCGCACAATCCGGCTACACCTTC. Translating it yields CASSAQSGYTF.